This T cell receptor beta chain was sequenced for a study of T cells after yellow fever vaccination (dated by TCRdb to between 2018 and 2021). About the investigation overall: The SMART-Seq v4 Ultra Low Input RNA kit was used to prepare libraries from fractions with low cell numbers. The cohort comprised two healthy male donors, one aged 18 to 30 and one aged 30 to 40 years. Blood was drawn at multiple timepoints before and after primary and secondary immunization, with bulk PBMC replicates and cell subsets isolated. To follow T-cell clones before and after primary and booster YFV17D yellow fever vaccination, bulk TCR alpha and beta repertoires were sequenced over time.

Overall results and qualifications from the work: FACS-sorted repertoires could contain abundant contaminating clonotypes from the bulk population, so computational filtering was required. Because the study included only a couple of donors, the extent to which the findings can be generalized is limited. A small fraction of clonotypes showed up in both the CD4 and CD8 compartments, probably as a result of convergent recombination. The secondary T-cell response was weaker than the primary response but faster, peaking on day 5 instead of day 15. Most clones expanded after primary vaccination (roughly 96% of CD4 and around nine tenths of CD8) were re-detected after the booster, suggesting that broad memory maintenance occurred.

This clonotype showed up just a few times. Its antigen remains unidentified. Nothing much larger sits one base from this clone, and base qualities are not available. The sequencing machine was an Illumina NovaSeq 6000. TCR cDNA was synthesized by 5'RACE template switching, through which a universal primer site and unique molecular identifiers were introduced. Priming for cDNA synthesis came from both the TCR alpha and TCR beta constant segments. Two PCR steps were used to amplify libraries, with sample barcodes and sequencing adapters being added in the second step. Libraries were sequenced on Illumina HiSeq 2500 (2x100 bp) or NovaSeq (2x150 bp). From the authors' description of their analysis: Reads were demultiplexed and collapsed into UMI consensus sequences with MIGEC, and V(D)J alignment was performed with MiXCR. Vaccine-responding clonotypes were defined with edgeR using replicate PBMC samples, requiring FDR below 0.01 and a log2 fold change above 5 up to day 15. CD4 or CD8 identity was assigned to each bulk clonotype according to whether the clonotype was present at higher abundance in the sequenced CD4 repertoire or the sequenced CD8 repertoire. TCRdb reran the public reads through fastp at Q25 and MiXCR, keeping productive beta chains. One record per CDR3 amino acid sequence lists the most common genes and DNA. The V and J calls follow TCRdb's processing rather than the paper's. Counted in this sample were a few hundred thousand distinct CDR3 sequences; about 5.2% of them appeared once. The biggest ten clones account for around 3.5% of the sample.

Sequences SGHVS (CDR1) and FQNEAQ (CDR2) are obtained from the germline V gene. From the cysteine through the phenylalanine, the CDR3 covers 15 amino acids. Only the CDR3 portion is preserved as DNA: 45 bases, with reading frame beginning at the first base. Trimmed from V: 3 bases; trimmed from J: 0 bases; junction bases lacking a gene match: 3. This specimen's treatment or condition label, per the study, means: live attenuated yellow fever vaccine strain. A standard Ficoll-Paque protocol was used to isolate PBMCs from peripheral blood. Dynabeads CD4 and CD8 positive selection kits were used to isolate CD4 and CD8 T-cell fractions. RNA was extracted with TriZol from bulk PBMCs, CD4 and CD8 fractions, and dextramer-positive and dextramer-negative fractions.

The sequenced sample was CD4+ T cells sorted from PBMCs, obtained on the day of the yellow fever booster vaccination. Recombination connected TRBV7-8 to TRBJ2-3; TRBD2 agrees with 7 junctional bases. This receptor was identified in a man younger than 30 who received the YFV17D yellow fever vaccine. This receptor has the CDR3 CASSLSGKSTDTQYF. The sequenced DNA: TGTGCCAGCAGCTTGAGCGGGAAAAGCACAGATACGCAGTATTTT.